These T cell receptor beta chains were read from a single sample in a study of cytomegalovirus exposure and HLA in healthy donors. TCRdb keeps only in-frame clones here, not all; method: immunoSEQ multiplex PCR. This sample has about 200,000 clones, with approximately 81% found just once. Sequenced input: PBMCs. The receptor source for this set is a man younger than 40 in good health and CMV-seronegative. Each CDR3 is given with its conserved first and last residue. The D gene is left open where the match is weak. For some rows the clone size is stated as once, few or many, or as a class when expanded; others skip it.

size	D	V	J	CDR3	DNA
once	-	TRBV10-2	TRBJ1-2	CASSSGGFGYTF	TGCGCCAGCAGTTCCGGGGGTTTCGGCTACACCTTC
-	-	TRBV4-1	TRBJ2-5	CASSLSMEASPDGTQYF	TGCGCCAGCAGCCTCTCTATGGAGGCGAGCCCGGACGGGACCCAGTACTTC
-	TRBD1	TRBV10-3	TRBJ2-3	CANSDRGGDTQYF	TGTGCCAACTCAGACAGGGGCGGAGATACGCAGTATTTT
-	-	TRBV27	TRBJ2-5	CASSFGGRRETQYF	TGTGCCAGCAGTTTCGGGGGGCGAAGGGAGACCCAGTACTTC
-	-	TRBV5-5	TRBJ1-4	CASSLEGRLSAKLFF	TGTGCCAGCAGCTTGGAGGGGAGGCTAAGTGCTAAGCTGTTTTTT
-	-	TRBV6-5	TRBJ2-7	CASSWSGIGEQYF	TGTGCCAGCAGTTGGTCGGGGATTGGGGAGCAGTACTTC
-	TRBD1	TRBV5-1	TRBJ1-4	CASSFRQGEWGNEKLFF	TGCGCCAGCAGCTTCCGACAGGGCGAATGGGGGAATGAAAAACTGTTTTTT
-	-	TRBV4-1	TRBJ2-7	CASSQTAAYEQYF	TGCGCCAGCAGCCAAACAGCCGCCTACGAGCAGTACTTC
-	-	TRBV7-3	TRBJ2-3	CASSLMREDTQYF	TGTGCCAGCAGCTTAATGCGGGAAGATACGCAGTATTTT
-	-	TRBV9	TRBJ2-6	CASSRLVQGAGANVLTF	TGTGCCAGCAGCCGATTGGTACAGGGAGCTGGGGCCAACGTCCTGACTTTC
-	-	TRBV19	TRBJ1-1	CASIASGNTEAFF	TGTGCCAGTATTGCTTCAGGAAACACTGAAGCTTTCTTT
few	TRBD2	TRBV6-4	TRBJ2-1	CASSDSGSGGANEQFF	TGTGCCAGCAGTGACTCGGGTAGCGGGGGGGCAAATGAGCAGTTCTTC
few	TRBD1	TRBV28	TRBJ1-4	CASSPMDRGNEKLFF	TGTGCCAGCAGCCCGATGGACAGGGGGAATGAAAAACTGTTTTTT
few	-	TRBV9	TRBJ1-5	CASSLKGGANQPQHF	TGTGCCAGCAGCCTTAAGGGGGGGGCCAATCAGCCCCAGCATTTT
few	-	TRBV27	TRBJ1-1	CASSLAGSGTEAFF	TGTGCCAGCAGTTTAGCAGGGTCGGGCACTGAAGCTTTCTTT
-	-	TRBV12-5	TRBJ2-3	CASGSRNTDTQYF	TGTGCTAGTGGTTCCCGTAACACAGATACGCAGTATTTT
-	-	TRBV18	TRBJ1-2	CASSPTGPNYGYTF	TGTGCCAGCTCCCCCACAGGGCCTAACTATGGCTACACCTTC
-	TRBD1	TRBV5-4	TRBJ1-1	CASSPGQRDTEAFF	TGTGCCAGCAGCCCGGGACAGCGGGACACTGAAGCTTTCTTT
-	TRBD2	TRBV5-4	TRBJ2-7	CASSLAMGGVSYEQYF	TGTGCCAGCAGCTTGGCCATGGGGGGGGTCTCCTACGAGCAGTACTTC
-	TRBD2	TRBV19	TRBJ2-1	CASSSGGLRNEQFF	TGTGCCAGTAGTTCGGGGGGGCTAAGAAATGAGCAGTTCTTC
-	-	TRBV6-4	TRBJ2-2	CASSPLFGLAITGELFF	TGTGCCAGCAGTCCTCTATTCGGCCTAGCGATTACCGGGGAGCTGTTTTTT
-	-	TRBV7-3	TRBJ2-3	CASSTGGGTDTQYF	TGTGCCAGCAGTACCGGGGGAGGCACAGATACGCAGTATTTT
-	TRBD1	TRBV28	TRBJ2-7	CASSLYGTGGEQYF	TGTGCCAGCAGTTTATACGGGACAGGGGGCGAGCAGTACTTC
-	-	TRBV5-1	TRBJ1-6	CASSYKSPSSYNSPLHF	TGCGCCAGCAGCTACAAATCGCCCAGCTCCTATAATTCACCCCTCCACTTT
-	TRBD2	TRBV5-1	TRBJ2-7	CASKFTSGGPTYF	TGCGCCAGCAAGTTCACTAGCGGGGGGCCCACGTACTTC
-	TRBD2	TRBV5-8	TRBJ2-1	CASSELRLAIMGQNEQFF	TGTGCCAGCAGCGAGCTTCGACTAGCTATCATGGGGCAGAATGAGCAGTTCTTC
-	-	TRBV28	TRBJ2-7	CASTKSGQFSYEQYF	TGTGCCAGCACCAAATCGGGACAATTCTCCTACGAGCAGTACTTC
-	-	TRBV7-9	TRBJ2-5	CASSLGTQETQYF	TGTGCCAGCAGCTTGGGGACTCAAGAGACCCAGTACTTC
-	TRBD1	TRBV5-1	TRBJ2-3	CASSSGIPGQGALDTQYF	TGCGCCAGCAGCTCCGGGATCCCGGGACAGGGGGCATTGGATACGCAGTATTTT
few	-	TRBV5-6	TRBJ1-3	CASSLFGSGPSGNTIYF	TGTGCCAGCAGCTTGTTTGGCAGCGGGCCATCTGGAAACACCATATATTTT
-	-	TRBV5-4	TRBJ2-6	CASSFSERSGASVLTF	TGTGCCAGCAGCTTCTCCGAGCGCTCTGGGGCCAGCGTCCTGACTTTC
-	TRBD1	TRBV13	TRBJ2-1	CASSLAGDRALYEQFF	TGTGCCAGCAGCTTAGCTGGGGACAGAGCATTATATGAGCAGTTCTTC
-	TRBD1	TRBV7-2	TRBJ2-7	CASSLAGTGGYEQYF	TGTGCCAGCAGCTTAGCTGGGACAGGGGGCTACGAGCAGTACTTC
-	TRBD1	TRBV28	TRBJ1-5	CASSFPGTGGMDQPQHF	TGTGCCAGCAGTTTCCCCGGGACAGGAGGAATGGATCAGCCCCAGCATTTT
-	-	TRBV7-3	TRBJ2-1	CASSLGGPNEQFF	TGTGCCAGCAGCCTAGGGGGTCCGAATGAGCAGTTCTTC
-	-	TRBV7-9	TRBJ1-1	CASSLTSGVSTEAFF	TGTGCCAGCAGCTTAACTTCAGGGGTAAGCACTGAAGCTTTCTTT